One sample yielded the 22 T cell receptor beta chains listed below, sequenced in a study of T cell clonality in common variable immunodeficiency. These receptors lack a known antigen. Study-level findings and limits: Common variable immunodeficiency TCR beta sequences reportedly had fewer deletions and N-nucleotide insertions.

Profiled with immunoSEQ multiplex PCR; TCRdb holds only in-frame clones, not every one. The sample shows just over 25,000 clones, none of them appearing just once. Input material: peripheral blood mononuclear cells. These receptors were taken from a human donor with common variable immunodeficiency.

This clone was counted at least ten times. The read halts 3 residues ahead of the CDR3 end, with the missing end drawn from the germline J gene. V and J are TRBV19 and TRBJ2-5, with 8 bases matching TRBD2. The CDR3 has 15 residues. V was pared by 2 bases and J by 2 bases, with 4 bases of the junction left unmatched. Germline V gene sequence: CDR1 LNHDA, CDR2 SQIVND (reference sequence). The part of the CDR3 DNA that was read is TGTGCCAGTAGTATACTGCGGGGGGCGCAAGAGACC. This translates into CASSILRGAQET. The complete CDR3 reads CASSILRGAQETQYF.

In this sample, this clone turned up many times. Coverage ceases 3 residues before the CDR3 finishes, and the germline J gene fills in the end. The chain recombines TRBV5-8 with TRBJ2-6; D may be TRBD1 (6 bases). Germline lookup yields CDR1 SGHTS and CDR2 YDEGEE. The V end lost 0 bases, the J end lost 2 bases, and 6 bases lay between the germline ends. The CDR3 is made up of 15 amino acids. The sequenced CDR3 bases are TGTGCCAGCAGCTTGGACAGGGCTGGGGCCAACGTC. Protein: CASSLDRAGANV. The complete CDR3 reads CASSLDRAGANVLTF.

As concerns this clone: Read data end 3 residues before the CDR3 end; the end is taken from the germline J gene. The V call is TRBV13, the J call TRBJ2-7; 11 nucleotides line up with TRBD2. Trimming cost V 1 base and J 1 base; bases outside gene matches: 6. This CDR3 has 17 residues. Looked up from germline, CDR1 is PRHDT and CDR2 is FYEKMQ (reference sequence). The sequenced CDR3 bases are TGTGCCAGCAGCTTAGCTCCGGGACTAGCGGTTTCCTACGAG. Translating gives CASSLAPGLAVSYE. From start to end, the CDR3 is CASSLAPGLAVSYEQYF.

The part of the CDR3 DNA that was read is TGTGCCAGCAGTGACGGATCTAGGTTGGTAGAGACC. It yields the protein CASSDGSRLVET. The complete CDR3 protein is CASSDGSRLVETQYF. The rearrangement links TRBV2 to TRBJ2-5; D call uncertain. The read halts 3 residues ahead of the CDR3 end, with the missing end drawn from the germline J gene. The germline CDR1 and CDR2 sequences are SNHLY and FYNNEI. This CDR3 contains 15 residues. Between the trimmed V and J ends, which lost 3 bases and 4 bases, there was a span of 15 bases.

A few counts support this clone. The part of the CDR3 DNA that was read is TGTGCCAGCTCACCCAGACTAGCGGGGGAAGGAGATACG. Translating it yields CASSPRLAGEGDT. The whole CDR3 reads CASSPRLAGEGDTQYF. The rearrangement links TRBV18 to TRBJ2-3; 12 positions agree with TRBD2. The DNA ends 3 residues before the CDR3 does, and the rest of the CDR3 is filled in from the germline J gene. V was pared by 3 bases and J by 5 bases, with 6 bases of the junction left unmatched. CDR3 size: 16 residues. Germline V lookup: CDR1 KGHSH, CDR2 LQKENI.

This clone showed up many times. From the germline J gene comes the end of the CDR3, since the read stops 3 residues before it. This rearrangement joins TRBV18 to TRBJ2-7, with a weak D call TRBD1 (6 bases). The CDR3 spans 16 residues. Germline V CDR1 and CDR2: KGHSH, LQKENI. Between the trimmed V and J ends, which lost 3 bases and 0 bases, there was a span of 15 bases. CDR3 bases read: TGTGCCAGCTCACCCCCAGGACAGAGTCTCTCCTACGAG. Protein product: CASSPPGQSLSYE. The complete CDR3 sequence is CASSPPGQSLSYEQYF.

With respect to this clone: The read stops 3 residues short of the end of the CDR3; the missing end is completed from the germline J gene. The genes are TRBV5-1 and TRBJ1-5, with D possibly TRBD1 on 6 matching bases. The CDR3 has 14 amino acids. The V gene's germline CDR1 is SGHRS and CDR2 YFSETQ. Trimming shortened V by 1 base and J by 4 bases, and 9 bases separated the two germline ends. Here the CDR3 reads CASSLTGPNQPQHF. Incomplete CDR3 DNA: TGCGCCAGCAGCTTGACAGGGCCGAATCAGCCC.

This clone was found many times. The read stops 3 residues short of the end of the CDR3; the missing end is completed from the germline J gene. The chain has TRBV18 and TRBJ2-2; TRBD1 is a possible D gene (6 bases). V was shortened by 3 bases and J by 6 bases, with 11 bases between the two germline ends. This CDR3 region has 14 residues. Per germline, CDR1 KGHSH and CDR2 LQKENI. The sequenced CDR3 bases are TGTGCCAGCTCACCCCAGGGGTACTCCGGGGAG. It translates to CASSPQGYSGE. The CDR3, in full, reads CASSPQGYSGELFF.

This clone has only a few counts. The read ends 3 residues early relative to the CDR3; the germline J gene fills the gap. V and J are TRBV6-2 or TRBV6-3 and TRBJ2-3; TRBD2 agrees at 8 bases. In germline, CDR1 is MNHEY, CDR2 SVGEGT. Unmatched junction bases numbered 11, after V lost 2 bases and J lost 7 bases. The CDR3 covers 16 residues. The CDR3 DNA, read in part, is TGTGCCAGCAGTTACACTAGCGGAATGGTCGCAAATACG. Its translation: CASSYTSGMVANT. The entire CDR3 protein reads CASSYTSGMVANTQYF.

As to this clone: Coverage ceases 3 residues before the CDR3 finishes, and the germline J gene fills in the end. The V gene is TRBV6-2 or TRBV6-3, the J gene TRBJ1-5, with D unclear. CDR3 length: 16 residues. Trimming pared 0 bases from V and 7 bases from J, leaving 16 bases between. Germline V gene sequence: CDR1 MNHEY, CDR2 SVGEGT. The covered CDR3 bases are TGTGCCAGCAGTTACTCGATGACTGTGCTCAAGCAGCCC. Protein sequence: CASSYSMTVLKQP. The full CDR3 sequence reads CASSYSMTVLKQPQHF.

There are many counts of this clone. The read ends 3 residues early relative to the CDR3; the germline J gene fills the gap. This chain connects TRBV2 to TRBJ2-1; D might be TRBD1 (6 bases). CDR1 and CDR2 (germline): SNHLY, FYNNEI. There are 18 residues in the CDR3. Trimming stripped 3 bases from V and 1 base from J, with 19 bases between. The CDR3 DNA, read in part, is TGTGCCAGCAGTGACCCGAAACCTGGGGGCACGTCCTACAATGAG. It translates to CASSDPKPGGTSYNE. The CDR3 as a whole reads CASSDPKPGGTSYNEQFF.

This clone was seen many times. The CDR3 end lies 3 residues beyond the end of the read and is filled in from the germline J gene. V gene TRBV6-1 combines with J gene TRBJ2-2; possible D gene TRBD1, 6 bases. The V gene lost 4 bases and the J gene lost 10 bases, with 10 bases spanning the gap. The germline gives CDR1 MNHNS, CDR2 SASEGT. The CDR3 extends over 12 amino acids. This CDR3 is CASSVGGPELFF. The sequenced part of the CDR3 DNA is TGTGCCAGCAGTGTAGGGGGTCCGGAG.

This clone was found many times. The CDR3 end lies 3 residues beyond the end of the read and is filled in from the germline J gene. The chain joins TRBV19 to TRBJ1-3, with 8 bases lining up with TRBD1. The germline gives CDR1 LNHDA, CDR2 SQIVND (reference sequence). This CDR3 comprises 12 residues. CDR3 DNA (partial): TGTGCCAGTTTAGGAGGGACAGGCCGA. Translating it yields CASLGGTGR. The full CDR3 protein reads CASLGGTGRIYF.

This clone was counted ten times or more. CDR3 DNA (partial): TGTGCCAGTAGTATCTGGGACAGTTCCGTCTCTGGGGCCAACGTC. This translates into CASSIWDSSVSGANV. The CDR3 in full is CASSIWDSSVSGANVLTF. The chain combines TRBV19 with TRBJ2-6; 7 nucleotides match TRBD1. The sequence runs out 3 residues before the end of the CDR3; the remainder is reconstructed from the germline J gene. The germline gives CDR1 LNHDA, CDR2 SQIVND (reference sequence). The CDR3 runs to 18 residues. V dropped 3 bases and J dropped 0; count of bases not matched to a gene: 8.

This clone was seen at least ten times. Incomplete CDR3 DNA: TGTGCCAGCAGCTTAGCAGCGGCTAGCGGGATCGGAGAGACC. Translated: CASSLAAASGIGET. The complete CDR3 protein is CASSLAAASGIGETQYF. This chain uses TRBV7-7 with TRBJ2-5, with 9 bases identical to TRBD2. The read ends 3 residues early relative to the CDR3; the germline J gene fills the gap. V was clipped by 0 bases and J by 4 bases; unmatched bases: 9. There are 17 residues in the CDR3. Germline CDR1 reads SSHAT; CDR2 reads FNYEAQ (reference sequence).

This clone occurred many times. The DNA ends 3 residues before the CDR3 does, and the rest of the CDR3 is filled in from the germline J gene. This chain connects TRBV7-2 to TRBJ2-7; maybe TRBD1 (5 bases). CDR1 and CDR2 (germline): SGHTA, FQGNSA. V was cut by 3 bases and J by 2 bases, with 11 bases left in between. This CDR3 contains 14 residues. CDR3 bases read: TGTGCCAGCAGCTTCGGACACCGACCCTACGAG. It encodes CASSFGHRPYE. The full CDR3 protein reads CASSFGHRPYEQYF.

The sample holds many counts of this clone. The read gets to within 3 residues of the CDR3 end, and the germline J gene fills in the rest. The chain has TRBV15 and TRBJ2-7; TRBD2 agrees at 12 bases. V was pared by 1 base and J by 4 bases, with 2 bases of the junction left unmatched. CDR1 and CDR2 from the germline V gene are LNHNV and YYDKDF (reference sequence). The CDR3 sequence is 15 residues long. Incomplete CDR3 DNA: TGTGCCACCAGCAGAGGGACTAGCGGGACTTACGAG. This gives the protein CATSRGTSGTYE. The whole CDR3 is CATSRGTSGTYEQYF.

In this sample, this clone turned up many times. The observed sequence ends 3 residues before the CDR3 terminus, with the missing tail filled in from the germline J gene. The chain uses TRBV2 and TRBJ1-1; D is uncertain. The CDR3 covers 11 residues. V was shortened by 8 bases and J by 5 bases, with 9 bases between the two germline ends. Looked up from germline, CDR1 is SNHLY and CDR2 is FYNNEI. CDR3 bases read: TGTGCCAGCCTGGAAGCGACTGAA. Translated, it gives CASLEATE. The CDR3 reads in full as CASLEATEAFF.

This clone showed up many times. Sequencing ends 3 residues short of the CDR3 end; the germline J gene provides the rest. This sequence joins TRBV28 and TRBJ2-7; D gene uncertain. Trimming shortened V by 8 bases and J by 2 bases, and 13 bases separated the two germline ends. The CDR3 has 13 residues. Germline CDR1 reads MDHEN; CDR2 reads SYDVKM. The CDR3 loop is CASLRPSPYEQYF. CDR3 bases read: TGTGCCAGCTTGAGGCCCTCCCCCTACGAG.

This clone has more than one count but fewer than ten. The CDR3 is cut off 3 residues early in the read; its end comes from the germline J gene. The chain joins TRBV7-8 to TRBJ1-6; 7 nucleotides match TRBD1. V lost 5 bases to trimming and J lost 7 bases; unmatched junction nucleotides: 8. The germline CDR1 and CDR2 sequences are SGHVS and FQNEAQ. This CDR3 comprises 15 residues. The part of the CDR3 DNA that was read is TGTGCCAGCAGCCGAGACAGGGCGGGGAATTCACCC. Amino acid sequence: CASSRDRAGNSP. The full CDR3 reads CASSRDRAGNSPLHF.

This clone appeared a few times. The CDR3 sequence is CASSQFGQTGGAEQYF. The CDR3 DNA, read in part, is TGTGCCAGCAGCCAATTTGGCCAGACTGGTGGGGCCGAG. This sequence joins TRBV16 and TRBJ2-7, with TRBD1 as a possible D gene (5 bases). The read halts 3 residues ahead of the CDR3 end, with the missing end drawn from the germline J gene. The CDR3 totals 16 residues. Germline CDR1 KGHSY, CDR2 FQNENV. V lost 1 base and J lost 6, with 19 bases in between.

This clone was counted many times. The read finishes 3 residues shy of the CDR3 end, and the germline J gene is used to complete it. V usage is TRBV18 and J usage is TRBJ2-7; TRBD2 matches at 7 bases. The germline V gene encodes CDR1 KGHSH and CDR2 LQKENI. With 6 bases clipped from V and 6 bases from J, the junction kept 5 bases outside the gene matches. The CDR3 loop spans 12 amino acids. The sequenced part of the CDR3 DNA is TGTGCCAGCTCTACTGGGGGGGGCGAG. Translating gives CASSTGGGE. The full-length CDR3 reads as CASSTGGGEQYF.